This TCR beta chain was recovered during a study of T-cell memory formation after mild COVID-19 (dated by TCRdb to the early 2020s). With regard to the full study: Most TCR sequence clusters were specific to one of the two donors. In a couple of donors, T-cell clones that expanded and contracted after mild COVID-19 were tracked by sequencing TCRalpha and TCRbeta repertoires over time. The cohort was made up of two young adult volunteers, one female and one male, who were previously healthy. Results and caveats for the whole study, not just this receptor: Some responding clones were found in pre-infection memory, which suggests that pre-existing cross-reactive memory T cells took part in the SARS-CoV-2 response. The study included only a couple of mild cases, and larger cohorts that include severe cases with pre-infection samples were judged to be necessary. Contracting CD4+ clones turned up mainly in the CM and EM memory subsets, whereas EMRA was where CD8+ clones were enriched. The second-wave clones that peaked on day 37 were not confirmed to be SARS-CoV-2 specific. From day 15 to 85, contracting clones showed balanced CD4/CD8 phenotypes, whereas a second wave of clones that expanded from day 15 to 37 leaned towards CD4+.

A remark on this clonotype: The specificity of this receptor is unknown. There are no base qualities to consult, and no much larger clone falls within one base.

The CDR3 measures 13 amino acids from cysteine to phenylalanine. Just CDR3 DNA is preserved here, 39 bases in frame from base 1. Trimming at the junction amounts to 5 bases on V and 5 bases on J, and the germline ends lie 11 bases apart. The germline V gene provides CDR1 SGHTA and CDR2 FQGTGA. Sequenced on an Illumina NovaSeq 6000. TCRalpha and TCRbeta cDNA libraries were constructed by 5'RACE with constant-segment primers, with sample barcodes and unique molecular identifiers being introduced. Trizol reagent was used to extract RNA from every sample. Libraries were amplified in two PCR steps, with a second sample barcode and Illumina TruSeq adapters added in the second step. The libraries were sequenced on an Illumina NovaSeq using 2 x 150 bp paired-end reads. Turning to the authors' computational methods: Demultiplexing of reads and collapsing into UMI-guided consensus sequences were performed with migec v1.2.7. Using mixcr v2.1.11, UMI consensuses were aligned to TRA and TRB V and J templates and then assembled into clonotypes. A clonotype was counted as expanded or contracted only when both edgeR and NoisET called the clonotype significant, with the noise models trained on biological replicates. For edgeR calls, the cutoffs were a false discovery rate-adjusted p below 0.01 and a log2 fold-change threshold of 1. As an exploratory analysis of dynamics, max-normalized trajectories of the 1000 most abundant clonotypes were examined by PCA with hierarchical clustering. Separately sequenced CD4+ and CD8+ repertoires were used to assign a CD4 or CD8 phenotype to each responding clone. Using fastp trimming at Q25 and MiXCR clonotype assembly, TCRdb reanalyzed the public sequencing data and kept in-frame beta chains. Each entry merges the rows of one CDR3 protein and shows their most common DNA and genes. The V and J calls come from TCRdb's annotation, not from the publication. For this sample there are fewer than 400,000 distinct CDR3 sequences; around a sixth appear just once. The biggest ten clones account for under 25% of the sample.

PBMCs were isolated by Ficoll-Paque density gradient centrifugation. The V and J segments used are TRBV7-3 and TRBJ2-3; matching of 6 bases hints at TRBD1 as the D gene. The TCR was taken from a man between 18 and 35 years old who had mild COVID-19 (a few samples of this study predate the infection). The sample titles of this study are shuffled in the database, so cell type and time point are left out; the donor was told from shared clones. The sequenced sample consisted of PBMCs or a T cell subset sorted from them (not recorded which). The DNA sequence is TGTGCCAGCAGCCTAGGGGGACAAGATACGCAGTATTTT. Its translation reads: CASSLGGQDTQYF. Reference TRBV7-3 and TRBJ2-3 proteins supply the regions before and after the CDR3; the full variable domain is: GAGVSQTPSNKVTEKGKYVELRCDPISGHTALYWYRQSLGQGPEFLIYFQGTGAADDSGLPNDRFFAVRPEGSVSTLKIQRTERGDSAVYLCASSLGGQDTQYFGPGTRLTVL.